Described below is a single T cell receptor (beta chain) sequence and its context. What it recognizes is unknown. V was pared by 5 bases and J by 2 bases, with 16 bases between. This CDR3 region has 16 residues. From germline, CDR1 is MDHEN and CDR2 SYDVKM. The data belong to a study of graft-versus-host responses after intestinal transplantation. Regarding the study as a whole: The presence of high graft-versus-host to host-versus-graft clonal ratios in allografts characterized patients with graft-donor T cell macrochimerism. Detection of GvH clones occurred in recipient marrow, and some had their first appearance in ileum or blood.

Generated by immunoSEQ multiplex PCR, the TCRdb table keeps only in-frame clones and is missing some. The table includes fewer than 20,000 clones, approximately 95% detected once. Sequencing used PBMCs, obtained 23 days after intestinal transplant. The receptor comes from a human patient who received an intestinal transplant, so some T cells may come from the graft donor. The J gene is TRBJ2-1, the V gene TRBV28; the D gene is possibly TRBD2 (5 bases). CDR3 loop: CASSPFPASPYNEQFF. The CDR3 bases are TGTGCCAGCAGTCCCTTCCCGGCTAGCCCCTACAATGAGCAGTTCTTC. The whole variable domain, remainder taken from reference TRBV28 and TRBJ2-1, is DVKVTQSSRYLVKRTGEKVFLECVQDMDHENMFWYRQDPGLGLRLIYFSYDVKMKEKGDIPEGYSVSREKKERFSLILESASTNQTSMYLCASSPFPASPYNEQFFGPGTRLTVL.